This entry lists 8 T cell receptor beta chains sequenced from one sample in a study of T-cell memory formation after mild COVID-19. TCRdb re-analysed the 5' RACE reads in MiXCR, keeping a single row per CDR3 protein. The sample has 140,000 to 150,000 distinct CDR3 sequences, approximately 25% seen once. The sequencing sample was made of PBMCs or a T cell subset sorted from them (not recorded which). The receptors were gathered from an adult woman who had mild COVID-19 (a few samples of this study predate the infection). Cell type and time point are not known.

This clonotype was recorded a few times. The CDR3 DNA is TGCAGCGTTGAAGAACGCGGGAGGGGTGAGCAGTTCTTC. This sequence encodes CSVEERGRGEQFF. The chain recombines TRBV29-1 with TRBJ2-1; 9 nucleotides align to TRBD2. V was clipped by 0 bases and J by 9 bases; unmatched bases: 3. This CDR3 region has 13 residues. Germline values: CDR1 SQVTM, CDR2 ANQGSEA.

The V gene is TRBV5-1, the J gene TRBJ2-1; possible D gene TRBD2, 7 bases. The germline V and J ends were trimmed by 0 bases and 6 bases, with 16 bases remaining between them. The germline CDR1 and CDR2 sequences are SGHRS and YFSETQ. The CDR3 runs to 16 residues. This chain's CDR3 is CASSLEGGGAGNEQFF. CDR3 coding DNA: TGCGCCAGCAGCTTGGAAGGTGGGGGGGCCGGCAATGAGCAGTTCTTC.

This clonotype was seen more than once but under ten times. The V call is TRBV6-5, the J call TRBJ1-2; D perhaps matches TRBD1 (6 bases). Trimming removed 2 bases from V and 4 bases from J, with 11 bases in between. This CDR3 has 14 amino acids. CDR1 and CDR2 (germline): MNHEY, SVGAGI. The CDR3 DNA follows: TGTGCCAGCAGTTACGGGGGGCTTACCTATGGCTACACCTTC. Protein sequence: CASSYGGLTYGYTF.

The chain recombines TRBV13 with TRBJ2-5; D possibly corresponds to TRBD1 (6 bases). Germline V gene lookup returns CDR1 PRHDT and CDR2 FYEKMQ (reference sequence). Trimming pared 3 bases from V and 2 bases from J, leaving 7 bases between. The CDR3 is 13 residues long. CDR3 residues: CASSFGQQETQYF. CDR3 coding DNA: TGTGCCAGCAGCTTCGGACAGCAAGAGACCCAGTACTTC.

The chain uses TRBV15 and TRBJ2-3; D is perhaps TRBD1 (5 bases). Germline CDR1 LNHNV, CDR2 YYDKDF (reference sequence). The CDR3 has 16 residues. Trimming took 0 bases from V and 2 from J, leaving 12 bases between them. CDR3 DNA: TGTGCCACCAGCAGAGATAGGCACAGGCCCACAGATACGCAGTATTTT. This encodes CATSRDRHRPTDTQYF.

The chain links TRBV6-1 to TRBJ2-1, with 9 bases identical to TRBD1. The CDR3 contains 14 residues. V lost 8 bases, J lost 7 bases, and 9 bases stayed unmatched. CDR1 and CDR2 from the germline V gene are MNHNS and SASEGT. The CDR3 coding sequence is TGTGCCAGCGCCCCCTGGGACAGGGTTAATGAGCAGTTCTTC. Protein: CASAPWDRVNEQFF.

The rearrangement joins TRBV11-1 to TRBJ2-3; 13 bases map to TRBD2. After removal of 1 base from V and 2 bases from J, the junction contained 6 bases not matched to a gene. CDR3 length: 18 amino acids. CDR1 and CDR2 from the germline V gene are SGHAT and FQDESV (reference sequence). CDR3 nucleotide sequence: TGTGCCAGCAGCTTAGAGATGGGACTAGCGGGATACACAGATACGCAGTATTTT. Translated, it gives CASSLEMGLAGYTDTQYF. Together with reference TRBV11-1 and TRBJ2-3, the CDR3 gives the full variable domain: EAEVAQSPRYKITEKSQAVAFWCDPISGHATLYWYRQILGQGPELLVQFQDESVVDDSQLPKDRFSAERLKGVDSTLKIQPAELGDSAMYLCASSLEMGLAGYTDTQYFGPGTRLTVL.

The CDR3 loop reads CASSKDRATNEKLFF. CDR3 sequence (DNA): TGTGCCAGCAGCAAAGACAGGGCCACTAATGAAAAACTGTTTTTT. The chain recombines TRBV6-5 with TRBJ1-4; 7 nucleotides align to TRBD1. CDR1 MNHEY and CDR2 SVGAGI come from the germline V gene. Unmatched junction bases numbered 6, after V lost 6 bases and J lost 2 bases. The CDR3 covers 15 residues.